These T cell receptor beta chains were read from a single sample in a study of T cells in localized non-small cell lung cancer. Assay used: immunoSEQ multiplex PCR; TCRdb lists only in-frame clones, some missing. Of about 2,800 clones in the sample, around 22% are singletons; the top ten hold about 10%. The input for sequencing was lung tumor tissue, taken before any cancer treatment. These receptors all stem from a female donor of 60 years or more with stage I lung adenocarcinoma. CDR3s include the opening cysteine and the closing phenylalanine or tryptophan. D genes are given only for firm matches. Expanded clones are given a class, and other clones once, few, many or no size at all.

cdr3_nt: TGTGCCAGCACTAAAGGGACAGGTCATAACTATGGCTACACCTTC; cdr3_aa: CASTKGTGHNYGYTF; d_call: TRBD1; clone_size: NA; v_call: TRBV6-8; j_call: TRBJ1-2
cdr3_nt: TGTGCCAGCAGACTAGCGGGGGGCTCCTACGAGCAGTACTTC; cdr3_aa: CASRLAGGSYEQYF; d_call: TRBD2; clone_size: few; v_call: TRBV6-8; j_call: TRBJ2-7
cdr3_nt: TGTGCCAGCAGCTTTCAGGGGGTGGGAGAGACCCAGTACTTC; cdr3_aa: CASSFQGVGETQYF; d_call: TRBD1; clone_size: NA; v_call: TRBV11-3; j_call: TRBJ2-5
cdr3_nt: TGTGCCTGGAGTGTCGGGGAGAGAAATGAGCAGTTCTTC; cdr3_aa: CAWSVGERNEQFF; d_call: NA; clone_size: NA; v_call: TRBV30; j_call: TRBJ2-1
cdr3_nt: TGTGCCAGCAGCCTGGGTCCTAATTCACCCCTCCACTTT; cdr3_aa: CASSLGPNSPLHF; d_call: NA; clone_size: NA; v_call: TRBV7-1; j_call: TRBJ1-6
cdr3_nt: TGTGCCTGGAGTCGGGGGGACGGGGAAAAACTGTTTTTT; cdr3_aa: CAWSRGDGEKLFF; d_call: NA; clone_size: NA; v_call: TRBV30; j_call: TRBJ1-4
cdr3_nt: TGCGCCAGCAGCTTGAAGCAGGTACCGGGGGCCAACGTCCTGACTTTC; cdr3_aa: CASSLKQVPGANVLTF; d_call: NA; clone_size: NA; v_call: TRBV5-1; j_call: TRBJ2-6
cdr3_nt: TGTGCCAGCAGCCCATCGGGGACCGCAACTAACTATGGCTACACCTTC; cdr3_aa: CASSPSGTATNYGYTF; d_call: NA; clone_size: few; v_call: TRBV28; j_call: TRBJ1-2
cdr3_nt: TGTGCCTGGAGTTTGACAGGGTTCTATGGCTACACCTTC; cdr3_aa: CAWSLTGFYGYTF; d_call: TRBD1; clone_size: NA; v_call: TRBV30; j_call: TRBJ1-2
cdr3_nt: TGTGCCAGCAGCATTACACAGGGAACTGGAAACACCATATATTTT; cdr3_aa: CASSITQGTGNTIYF; d_call: NA; clone_size: few; v_call: TRBV11-3; j_call: TRBJ1-3
cdr3_nt: TGTGCCTGGAGCCGGCGAGCGGGGGCACAAGAGACCCAGTACTTC; cdr3_aa: CAWSRRAGAQETQYF; d_call: TRBD2; clone_size: NA; v_call: TRBV30; j_call: TRBJ2-5
cdr3_nt: TGTGCCAGCAGTGGACAGGGGAATCATTCACCCCTCCACTTT; cdr3_aa: CASSGQGNHSPLHF; d_call: TRBD1; clone_size: NA; v_call: TRBV6-8; j_call: TRBJ1-6
cdr3_nt: TGCGCCAGCCTGACAGATAGCTATGGCTACACCTTC; cdr3_aa: CASLTDSYGYTF; d_call: NA; clone_size: NA; v_call: TRBV10-2; j_call: TRBJ1-2
cdr3_nt: TGCGCCAGCAGCCAGGCGGGACAACCTACCGGGGAGCTGTTTTTT; cdr3_aa: CASSQAGQPTGELFF; d_call: NA; clone_size: NA; v_call: TRBV5-1; j_call: TRBJ2-2
cdr3_nt: TGTGCCAGCAGTTCCCCCGGGACCAGCATGACGGATGAGCAGTTCTTC; cdr3_aa: CASSSPGTSMTDEQFF; d_call: NA; clone_size: NA; v_call: TRBV28; j_call: TRBJ2-1
cdr3_nt: TGTGCCAGTAGTATTGGTAGCGTCCCCGCCGATACGCAGTATTTT; cdr3_aa: CASSIGSVPADTQYF; d_call: NA; clone_size: NA; v_call: TRBV19; j_call: TRBJ2-3
cdr3_nt: TGTGCCAGCAGTTACTGGAACACTGAAGCTTTCTTT; cdr3_aa: CASSYWNTEAFF; d_call: NA; clone_size: medium-sized; v_call: TRBV6-8; j_call: TRBJ1-1
cdr3_nt: TGTGCCAGCAGTAACCCCGGGTATACGCAGTATTTT; cdr3_aa: CASSNPGYTQYF; d_call: NA; clone_size: few; v_call: TRBV6-8; j_call: TRBJ2-3
cdr3_nt: TGTGCCAGCAGTTCCCCGGGACTATCCTACAATGAGCAGTTCTTC; cdr3_aa: CASSSPGLSYNEQFF; d_call: TRBD2; clone_size: few; v_call: TRBV28; j_call: TRBJ2-1
cdr3_nt: TGTGCCTTACCTCGGGGGGGGTTTACGAACACCGGGGAGCTGTTTTTT; cdr3_aa: CALPRGGFTNTGELFF; d_call: TRBD2; clone_size: few; v_call: TRBV30; j_call: TRBJ2-2
cdr3_nt: TGTGCCAGTAGTCCCCGGGGGGGTGGCACAGATACGCAGTATTTT; cdr3_aa: CASSPRGGGTDTQYF; d_call: TRBD2; clone_size: NA; v_call: TRBV19; j_call: TRBJ2-3
cdr3_nt: TGTGCCAGCAGTTTATCGGCAGGAGCTGGAAACACCATATATTTT; cdr3_aa: CASSLSAGAGNTIYF; d_call: NA; clone_size: NA; v_call: TRBV28; j_call: TRBJ1-3
cdr3_nt: TGTGCCAGCAGTAGGGGGATGAACACTGAAGCTTTCTTT; cdr3_aa: CASSRGMNTEAFF; d_call: NA; clone_size: NA; v_call: TRBV9; j_call: TRBJ1-1
cdr3_nt: TGTGCCTGGAGTGTAGACAGCACAGATACGCAGTATTTT; cdr3_aa: CAWSVDSTDTQYF; d_call: NA; clone_size: few; v_call: TRBV30; j_call: TRBJ2-3
cdr3_nt: TGTGCCAGCAGTGAAGGCCAGGGGTTTAGGGATGGCTACACCTTC; cdr3_aa: CASSEGQGFRDGYTF; d_call: NA; clone_size: many; v_call: TRBV6-1; j_call: TRBJ1-2
cdr3_nt: TGCGCCAGCAGCCACTCACTAGCGGGAGCGACAGATACGCAGTATTTT; cdr3_aa: CASSHSLAGATDTQYF; d_call: TRBD2; clone_size: NA; v_call: TRBV5-1; j_call: TRBJ2-3
cdr3_nt: TGTGCCAGCAATCCATCTTTGGGGACTAGCACAGATACGCAGTATTTT; cdr3_aa: CASNPSLGTSTDTQYF; d_call: NA; clone_size: once; v_call: TRBV28; j_call: TRBJ2-3
cdr3_nt: TGTGCCAGCAGTGACCTAGGGGCGTACGAGCAGTACTTC; cdr3_aa: CASSDLGAYEQYF; d_call: NA; clone_size: medium-sized; v_call: TRBV6-8; j_call: TRBJ2-7
cdr3_nt: TGCGCCAGCAGCCAAGATCGGGGCAGGGGTTACTATGGCTACACCTTC; cdr3_aa: CASSQDRGRGYYGYTF; d_call: NA; clone_size: few; v_call: TRBV4-1; j_call: TRBJ1-2
cdr3_nt: TGTGCCAGCAGCTTAGATACTAACACAGATACGCAGTATTTT; cdr3_aa: CASSLDTNTDTQYF; d_call: NA; clone_size: few; v_call: TRBV11-3; j_call: TRBJ2-3
cdr3_nt: TGTGCCACCAGCAAGATCCTTGACAGGGGGTCTGGAAACACCATATATTTT; cdr3_aa: CATSKILDRGSGNTIYF; d_call: TRBD1; clone_size: NA; v_call: TRBV15; j_call: TRBJ1-3
cdr3_nt: TGTGCCAGCAGCTTAACTAGCGGCACAGATACGCAGTATTTT; cdr3_aa: CASSLTSGTDTQYF; d_call: TRBD2; clone_size: few; v_call: TRBV11-3; j_call: TRBJ2-3
cdr3_nt: TGTGCCTGGTTTGACAGGGAGACCCAGTACTTC; cdr3_aa: CAWFDRETQYF; d_call: NA; clone_size: NA; v_call: TRBV30; j_call: TRBJ2-5
cdr3_nt: TGTGCCAGCAGTTCGAGGGTGGGGGGTTACGGCAATCAGCCCCAGCATTTT; cdr3_aa: CASSSRVGGYGNQPQHF; d_call: NA; clone_size: NA; v_call: TRBV2; j_call: TRBJ1-5
cdr3_nt: TGCAGCGTTGGGGCACAGGGGCGAGGCTACACCTTC; cdr3_aa: CSVGAQGRGYTF; d_call: TRBD1; clone_size: NA; v_call: TRBV29-1; j_call: TRBJ1-2
cdr3_nt: TGTGCCAGCAGTGACCTCAGGGGTGACACCGGGGAGCTGTTTTTT; cdr3_aa: CASSDLRGDTGELFF; d_call: NA; clone_size: few; v_call: TRBV9; j_call: TRBJ2-2
cdr3_nt: TGTGCCAGCAGCCTATCGACAGGGGATGGGAACTATGGCTACACCTTC; cdr3_aa: CASSLSTGDGNYGYTF; d_call: TRBD1; clone_size: few; v_call: TRBV9; j_call: TRBJ1-2
cdr3_nt: TGCAGCGTCTTCGACAGGGTAGAGACCCAGTACTTC; cdr3_aa: CSVFDRVETQYF; d_call: TRBD1; clone_size: few; v_call: TRBV29-1; j_call: TRBJ2-5
cdr3_nt: TGTGCCAGCCGAGGGGGGGGCTCCGGGAATGAGCAGTTCTTC; cdr3_aa: CASRGGGSGNEQFF; d_call: NA; clone_size: NA; v_call: TRBV25-1; j_call: TRBJ2-1
cdr3_nt: TGCGCCAGCAGCCAGAGATTTAGCGGGAGACCCTACAATGAGCAGTTCTTC; cdr3_aa: CASSQRFSGRPYNEQFF; d_call: TRBD2; clone_size: few; v_call: TRBV4-1; j_call: TRBJ2-1
cdr3_nt: TGTGCCTGGAAGATAGGCGGCGGGGGCTACAATGAGCAGTTCTTC; cdr3_aa: CAWKIGGGGYNEQFF; d_call: TRBD2; clone_size: NA; v_call: TRBV30; j_call: TRBJ2-1
cdr3_nt: TGTGCCAGCAGCTTAGTAGGGACGAGGAGCAATCAGCCCCAGCATTTT; cdr3_aa: CASSLVGTRSNQPQHF; d_call: NA; clone_size: NA; v_call: TRBV11-3; j_call: TRBJ1-5
cdr3_nt: TGTGCCAGTGCCCTAGGGGCTGTAGCCAAAAACATTCAGTACTTC; cdr3_aa: CASALGAVAKNIQYF; d_call: NA; clone_size: NA; v_call: TRBV28; j_call: TRBJ2-4
cdr3_nt: TGTGCCAGTAGTCACAAGCGGGACGAGCAGTACTTC; cdr3_aa: CASSHKRDEQYF; d_call: NA; clone_size: NA; v_call: TRBV19; j_call: TRBJ2-7
cdr3_nt: TGTGCCAGCAAGACGGGACGGCTAGGAAATTCACCCCTCCACTTT; cdr3_aa: CASKTGRLGNSPLHF; d_call: NA; clone_size: large; v_call: TRBV6-8; j_call: TRBJ1-6
cdr3_nt: TGTGCCAGCAGCTTAGGGGGGTATTACACTGAAGCTTTCTTT; cdr3_aa: CASSLGGYYTEAFF; d_call: NA; clone_size: many; v_call: TRBV11-3; j_call: TRBJ1-1
cdr3_nt: TGTGCCAGCAGTCGCGGATACTCTGGAAACACCATATATTTT; cdr3_aa: CASSRGYSGNTIYF; d_call: NA; clone_size: few; v_call: TRBV28; j_call: TRBJ1-3
cdr3_nt: TGTGCCAGCAGCGTAGAGGGCAGCGCGAACACCGGGGAGCTGTTTTTT; cdr3_aa: CASSVEGSANTGELFF; d_call: NA; clone_size: few; v_call: TRBV2; j_call: TRBJ2-2
cdr3_nt: TGTGCCAGCAGCTGGGGAGGGACCTTTGAAGAGACCCAGTACTTC; cdr3_aa: CASSWGGTFEETQYF; d_call: TRBD2; clone_size: large; v_call: TRBV11-3; j_call: TRBJ2-5
cdr3_nt: TGTGCCAGCAGCTTAGGGACAGGGGGCAACGAGCAGTACTTC; cdr3_aa: CASSLGTGGNEQYF; d_call: TRBD1; clone_size: few; v_call: TRBV11-3; j_call: TRBJ2-7
cdr3_nt: TGTGCCAGTAGTATTTCGGGGGGGAAAGCCAAAAACATTCAGTACTTC; cdr3_aa: CASSISGGKAKNIQYF; d_call: TRBD2; clone_size: NA; v_call: TRBV19; j_call: TRBJ2-4